These 26 T cell receptor beta chains came from one sample sequenced in a study of CD8 T cells in ankylosing spondylitis. TCRdb re-analysed the 5' RACE reads in MiXCR, keeping a single row per CDR3 protein. The sample records a few hundred thousand distinct CDR3 sequences, about 10% being singletons. Sample: blood, either unsorted or a sorted T cell fraction (not recorded which). These receptors were obtained from a male donor with ankylosing spondylitis or in good health (not recorded which).

This clonotype was recorded many times. The chain has TRBV14 and TRBJ2-1; no clear D gene. The CDR3 has 17 residues. V was shortened by 5 bases and J by 6 bases, with 23 bases between the two germline ends. Looked up from germline, CDR1 is SGHDN and CDR2 is FVKESK. This CDR3 reads CASSFRLRSLRTNEQFF. The DNA for the CDR3 is TGTGCCAGCAGCTTCCGTCTCAGGAGTTTGAGGACCAATGAGCAGTTCTTC. The entire variable domain, with the rest obtained from reference TRBV14 and TRBJ2-1, is as follows: EAGVTQFPSHSVIEKGQTVTLRCDPISGHDNLYWYRRVMGKEIKFLLHFVKESKQDESGMPNNRFLAERTGGTYSTLKVQPAELEDSGVYFCASSFRLRSLRTNEQFFGPGTRLTVL.

The V and J genes are TRBV29-1 and TRBJ2-3; possibly TRBD1 or TRBD2 for D (5 bases each). This CDR3 comprises 12 residues. CDR1 SQVTM and CDR2 ANQGSEA come from the germline V gene. Trimming removed 7 bases at V and 0 bases at J, with 8 bases between. The CDR3 region is CSAWDSTDTQYF. In DNA form, the CDR3 reads TGCAGCGCCTGGGACAGCACAGATACGCAGTATTTT.

This clonotype was counted at least ten times. One end of the junction does not line up with germline, which may come from a read error. The chain has TRBV7-7 and TRBJ2-3, with a tentative D call TRBD2 (6 bases). Looked up from germline, CDR1 is SSHAT and CDR2 is FNYEAQ (reference sequence). The CDR3 loop spans 15 amino acids. CDR3 sequence (DNA): TGTGCTAGCAGCCGAAGGCATCTCGGGGGTGATACGCAGTATTTT. Translated: CASSRRHLGGDTQYF.

The chain couples TRBV6-2 or TRBV6-3 to TRBJ1-1; D is ambiguous. V lost 4 bases to trimming and J lost 0 bases, with 15 bases between them. This CDR3 has 16 residues. CDR1 and CDR2 from the germline V gene are MNHEY and SVGEGT. The CDR3 DNA sequence: TGTGCCAGCAGTTCCCATGGGGATGGGCTGAACACTGAAGCTTTCTTT. Its protein is CASSSHGDGLNTEAFF.

V is TRBV29-1 and J is TRBJ2-5, with 8 bases lining up with TRBD1. V trimming: 6 bases; J trimming: 13 bases; junction bases outside the gene matches: 13. The V gene's germline CDR1 is SQVTM and CDR2 ANQGSEA. This CDR3 is 12 amino acids long. Here the CDR3 DNA reads TGCAGCGTCGACGGACAGGGTGGCCTACGGTACTTC. This sequence encodes CSVDGQGGLRYF.

This clonotype occurred a few times. A read error may produce the germline difference seen at one junction end. The genes are TRBV7-9 and TRBJ1-5; TRBD1 aligns across 9 bases. Germline values: CDR1 SEHNR, CDR2 FQNEAQ (reference sequence). The CDR3 totals 13 residues. This CDR3 reads CASRGQGNQPQHF. The CDR3 coding sequence is TGTGCCAGCAGGGGACAGGGCAACCAGCCCCAGCATTTT.

This chain's CDR3 is CASMGTSGEVETQYF. CDR3 in DNA: TGTGCCAGCATGGGGACTAGCGGAGAGGTGGAGACCCAGTACTTC. The chain carries TRBV2 and TRBJ2-5; TRBD2 matches at 11 bases. Germline loops: CDR1 SNHLY, CDR2 FYNNEI. The CDR3 has 15 residues. V shed 7 bases and J 5 bases; nucleotides not matched to a gene: 9.

This clonotype was recorded a few times. The J gene is TRBJ1-6, the V gene TRBV27, with 8 bases aligning to TRBD1. Trimming at V came to 8 bases and at J to 6 bases, leaving 9 bases not matched to a gene. CDR3 length equals 15 residues. Germline V CDR1 and CDR2: MNHEY, SMNVEV (reference sequence). CDR3 loop: CASSYRQGFNSPLHF. The CDR3 DNA is TGTGCCAGCTCGTATCGACAGGGGTTTAATTCACCCCTCCACTTT.

Regarding this clonotype: Its ends do not fully match the called genes, so a read error is possible. The chain recombines TRBV4-2 with TRBJ2-1; 8 nucleotides line up with TRBD2. The CDR3 covers 15 residues. Germline loops: CDR1 LGHNA, CDR2 YNFKEQ. DNA for the CDR3: TGTGCCAGCAAGGTTCGGGGGGGCCTCGACAATGGGCAGTTCTTC. It codes for CASKVRGGLDNGQFF.

This clonotype was observed at least ten times. The chain combines TRBV6-1 with TRBJ1-2; 8 bases are a match to TRBD1. CDR3 size: 14 residues. Looked up from germline, CDR1 is MNHNS and CDR2 is SASEGT. V trimming: 3 bases; J trimming: 8 bases; junction bases outside the gene matches: 8. The CDR3 sequence: CASSDHWTGHGYTF. CDR3 DNA: TGTGCCAGCAGTGACCATTGGACAGGGCACGGCTACACCTTC.

The chain carries TRBV20-1 and TRBJ1-5; unclear D gene. Germline CDR1 DFQATT, CDR2 SNEGSKA (reference sequence). The CDR3 totals 13 residues. V was clipped by 3 bases and J by 0 bases, with 6 bases between them. CDR3 nucleotide sequence: TGCAGTGCTAGGAGGTCTAGCAATCAGCCCCAGCATTTT. It specifies CSARRSSNQPQHF.

In its sample, this clonotype was seen many times. The chain joins TRBV3-1 to TRBJ2-1, with 10 positions matching TRBD2. This CDR3 is 15 amino acids long. Germline V gene lookup returns CDR1 LGHDT and CDR2 YNNKEL (reference sequence). V trimming: 1 base; J trimming: 7 bases; junction bases outside the gene matches: 4. This CDR3 is CASSQAASGSNEQFF. The CDR3, as DNA: TGTGCCAGCAGCCAAGCGGCTAGCGGGAGTAATGAGCAGTTCTTC.

This clonotype turned up a few times. The rearrangement joins TRBV15 to TRBJ2-5; D unresolved. V shed 4 bases and J shed 11 bases, with 20 bases lying between them. Germline lookup yields CDR1 LNHNV and CDR2 YYDKDF (reference sequence). The CDR3 is 14 amino acids. The CDR3 DNA reads TGTGCCACCAGCACCCCGGCGCAAGCCGCACGTCAGTACTTC. It encodes CATSTPAQAARQYF.

There are a few counts of this clonotype. V is TRBV5-1 and J is TRBJ2-3; D might be TRBD1 (5 bases). This CDR3 is built from 15 residues. The germline V gene has CDR1 SGHRS and CDR2 YFSETQ. The V gene lost 0 bases and the J gene lost 3 bases, with 11 bases spanning the gap. CDR3 loop: CASSLGGRETDTQYF. The CDR3 DNA follows: TGCGCCAGCAGCTTGGGCGGCAGGGAAACAGATACGCAGTATTTT.

This clonotype appeared many times. The chain has TRBV5-1 and TRBJ1-1, with D unresolved. The CDR3 runs to 14 residues. Germline CDR1 reads SGHRS; CDR2 reads YFSETQ. V was cut by 3 bases and J by 4 bases, with 13 bases left in between. The DNA of the CDR3 is TGCGCCAGCAGCTCCGGTAATACCCCCACTGAAGCTTTCTTT. It is translated as CASSSGNTPTEAFF.

The rearrangement uses TRBV14 and TRBJ2-1; 8 bases line up with TRBD1. CDR3 size: 16 residues. The germline gives CDR1 SGHDN, CDR2 FVKESK. J gave up 4 bases and V 2 bases, and 7 bases lay outside the gene matches. CDR3 bases: TGTGCCAGCAGCCAAAACCCAGGGGGCGCTTACAATGAGCAGTTCTTC. It codes for CASSQNPGGAYNEQFF. The complete variable domain, with remaining parts taken from reference TRBV14 and TRBJ2-1, reads EAGVTQFPSHSVIEKGQTVTLRCDPISGHDNLYWYRRVMGKEIKFLLHFVKESKQDESGMPNNRFLAERTGGTYSTLKVQPAELEDSGVYFCASSQNPGGAYNEQFFGPGTRLTVL.

About this clonotype itself: A much larger clone differs from this one at a single base, so this may be a read error. V usage is TRBV9 and J usage is TRBJ1-5; maybe TRBD1 (5 bases). Germline V gives CDR1 SGDLS, CDR2 YYNGEE. The CDR3 has 15 amino acids. The CDR3: CASSVGGDGNQPHHF. The CDR3 bases are TGTGCCAGCAGCGTAGGAGGGGACGGCAATCAGCCCCATCATTTT.

This clonotype occurred a few times. V gene TRBV5-1 combines with J gene TRBJ2-2; D gene ambiguous. This CDR3 contains 16 residues. The germline V gene has CDR1 SGHRS and CDR2 YFSETQ. Trimming took off 0 bases at V and 4 bases at J, with 13 bases between the two ends. In DNA form, the CDR3 reads TGCGCCAGCAGCTTGGGTGAAGGCGCTCTCACCGGGGAGCTGTTTTTT. It codes for CASSLGEGALTGELFF.

This clonotype was recorded many times. The chain joins TRBV7-2 to TRBJ2-5; D unclear. V was shortened by 6 bases and J by 2 bases, with 10 bases between the two germline ends. This CDR3 has 13 amino acids. Germline V gene data show CDR1 as SGHTA and CDR2 as FQGNSA. CDR3 nucleotide sequence: TGTGCCAGCAGATATGTCCTACAAGAGACCCAGTACTTC. This sequence encodes CASRYVLQETQYF.

Many counts were recorded for this clonotype. J is TRBJ2-7 and V is TRBV30; 8 positions match TRBD1. CDR1 is GTSNPN and CDR2 is SVGIG in the germline V gene (reference sequence). Losses at the gene ends were 2 bases for V and 3 bases for J; bases not matched to a gene: 3. This CDR3 comprises 13 residues. The CDR3 protein is CAWSRGQGYEQYF. Written as DNA, the CDR3 is TGTGCCTGGAGTCGTGGACAGGGCTACGAGCAGTACTTC. Together with reference TRBV30 and TRBJ2-7, the CDR3 gives the full variable domain: SQTIHQWPATLVQPVGSPLSLECTVEGTSNPNLYWYRQAAGRGLQLLFYSVGIGQISSEVPQNLSASRPQDRQFILSSKKLLLSDSGFYLCAWSRGQGYEQYFGPGTRLTVT.

This clonotype was counted only a few times. This rearrangement joins TRBV20-1 to TRBJ2-1; TRBD1 matches 7 bases. The germline gives CDR1 DFQATT, CDR2 SNEGSKA (reference sequence). The CDR3 is 14 amino acids. With 6 bases clipped from V and 4 bases from J, the junction kept 9 bases outside the gene matches. CDR3 loop: CSAYKDRTYNEQFF. The CDR3, as DNA: TGCAGTGCATACAAGGACAGGACATACAATGAGCAGTTCTTC.

In its sample, this clonotype was seen many times. The rearrangement joins TRBV7-2 to TRBJ2-1; 7 bases fit TRBD2. Germline V gene lookup returns CDR1 SGHTA and CDR2 FQGNSA. The CDR3 consists of 14 residues. V lost 7 bases, J lost 1 base, and 4 bases stayed unmatched. The CDR3, as DNA: TGTGCCAGCACTCATAGCGGGTCCTACAATGAGCAGTTCTTC. This gives the protein CASTHSGSYNEQFF.

This clonotype was found many times. V gene TRBV14 combines with J gene TRBJ2-2, with 7 nucleotides matching TRBD1. The CDR3 totals 15 residues. The V gene end was trimmed by 5 bases and the J gene end by 10 bases; junction bases not matched to a gene: 13. CDR1 is SGHDN and CDR2 is FVKESK in the germline V gene. CDR3 DNA: TGTGCCAGCAGCATTACGACAGGGAATCACCAGGAGCTGTTTTTT. Translated, it gives CASSITTGNHQELFF.

This clonotype was seen repeatedly, ten times or more. The chain has TRBV5-5 and TRBJ2-4, with D perhaps matching TRBD1 (7 bases). The CDR3 has 18 amino acids. Germline CDR1 SGHKS, CDR2 YYEKEE (reference sequence). V lost 3 bases to trimming and J lost 2 bases, with 21 bases between them. Here the CDR3 reads CASSSGVLTGLSKNIQYF. The CDR3 DNA reads TGTGCCAGCAGCTCGGGGGTTTTGACAGGGTTGTCCAAAAACATTCAGTACTTC.

This clonotype was detected a few times. The J gene is TRBJ1-2, the V gene TRBV6-2 or TRBV6-3, with D uncertain. This CDR3 contains 12 residues. From germline, CDR1 is MNHEY and CDR2 SVGEGT. Trimming removed 0 bases at V and 7 bases at J, with 6 bases between. CDR3 in DNA: TGTGCCAGCAGTTACTCGACATCTGGCTACACCTTC. This codes for CASSYSTSGYTF.

A few counts support this clonotype. The CDR3 nucleotides read TGTGCCAGCAGCGAAAGCGGGGGGAGCTCCTACAATGAGCAGTTCTTC. Amino acids: CASSESGGSSYNEQFF. This sequence joins TRBV7-2 and TRBJ2-1; TRBD2 agrees at 9 bases. This CDR3 region has 16 residues. Germline values: CDR1 SGHTA, CDR2 FQGNSA. After removal of 5 bases from V and 0 bases from J, the junction contained 5 bases not matched to a gene. Full variable domain (outside the CDR3, taken from reference TRBV7-2 and TRBJ2-1): GAGVSQSPSNKVTEKGKDVELRCDPISGHTALYWYRQSLGQGLEFLIYFQGNSAPDKSGLPSDRFSAERTGGSVSTLTIQRTQQEDSAVYLCASSESGGSSYNEQFFGPGTRLTVL.